A single sample gave rise to the 11 T cell receptor beta chains below, sequenced in a study of T cell responses to AZD1222 COVID-19 vaccine. Clones were sequenced by immunoSEQ multiplex PCR, and TCRdb holds only the in-frame ones, with some missing. The table shows 150,000 or so clones, with around 93% occurring only once. Sequencing was performed on peripheral blood, taken 28 days after the second AZD1222 dose. These receptors were collected from an adult who received the AZD1222 COVID-19 vaccine.

J is TRBJ1-5 and V is TRBV3-1 (or the pseudogene TRBV3-2); a weak D match, TRBD1 (5 bases). This CDR3 spans 15 amino acids. Germline V gives CDR1 LGHDT, CDR2 YNNKEL (reference sequence). V was pared by 0 bases and J by 5 bases, with 11 bases between. In nucleotides, the CDR3 is TGTGCCAGCAGCCAAGATTTTGGGGGGGATCAGCCCCAGCATTTT. It specifies CASSQDFGGDQPQHF.

The CDR3 DNA sequence: TGTGCCAGCAGTTCCTTAGCGGGGGGGTTGGGTGAGCAGTTCTTC. Protein product: CASSSLAGGLGEQFF. The V and J genes are TRBV6-2 or TRBV6-3 and TRBJ2-1; the match to TRBD2 covers 11 bases. Trimming at V came to 4 bases and at J to 9 bases, leaving 8 bases not matched to a gene. This CDR3 is built from 15 residues. The V gene's germline CDR1 is MNHEY and CDR2 SVGEGT.

The chain is built from TRBV29-1 and TRBJ2-7; TRBD2 agrees at 7 bases. This CDR3 comprises 13 residues. V trimming: 4 bases; J trimming: 0 bases; junction bases outside the gene matches: 3. Germline lookup yields CDR1 SQVTM and CDR2 ANQGSEA. The CDR3 DNA sequence: TGCAGCGTTGGGGCTAGCGGCTCCTACGAGCAGTACTTC. Translation gives CSVGASGSYEQYF.

V usage is TRBV9 and J usage is TRBJ2-7; TRBD2 matches 11 bases. V shed 5 bases, J shed 3 bases, and the junction held 7 bases outside the gene matches. The CDR3 runs 15 residues. CDR1 is SGDLS and CDR2 is YYNGEE in the germline V gene. In nucleotides, the CDR3 is TGTGCCAGCAGTGAGGGGACTAGCGGAATCTACGAGCAGTACTTC. Its protein is CASSEGTSGIYEQYF.

The genes are TRBV11-3 and TRBJ2-1; D possibly corresponds to TRBD1 (6 bases). In germline, CDR1 is SGHNT, CDR2 YENEEA. The V end was cut by 2 bases, the J end by 5 bases, with 16 bases between. CDR3 length equals 16 residues. The CDR3 loop is CASSLRVQGPNNEQFF. The CDR3 bases are TGTGCCAGCAGCTTAAGAGTACAGGGCCCGAACAATGAGCAGTTCTTC. Supplemented by reference TRBV11-3 and TRBJ2-1, the full variable domain reads EAGVVQSPRYKIIEKKQPVAFWCNPISGHNTLYWYLQNLGQGPELLIRYENEEAVDDSQLPKDRFSAERLKGVDSTLKIQPAELGDSAVYLCASSLRVQGPNNEQFFGPGTRLTVL.

V usage is TRBV27 and J usage is TRBJ1-2; the D is unclear. V was shortened by 5 bases and J by 8 bases, with 12 bases between the two germline ends. Germline V CDR1 and CDR2: MNHEY, SMNVEV (reference sequence). The CDR3 runs 12 residues. Written as DNA, the CDR3 is TGTGCCAGCAGTGCCACACGAATCGGCTACACCTTC. It encodes CASSATRIGYTF.

The chain links TRBV24-1 to TRBJ2-5; D possibly uses TRBD1 or TRBD2 (5 bases each). The ends were cut back, 0 bases at V and 5 bases at J, with 9 bases in the middle. Germline CDR1 reads KGHDR; CDR2 reads SFDVKD. This CDR3 spans 14 amino acids. CDR3 in amino acids: CATSDLGGWETQYF. In nucleotides, the CDR3 is TGTGCCACCAGTGATTTGGGGGGTTGGGAGACCCAGTACTTC.

The CDR3 sequence: CASSQTGSFSYEQYF. The CDR3 bases are TGTGCCAGCAGTCAGACAGGGTCGTTCTCCTACGAGCAGTACTTC. The rearrangement uses TRBV6-5 and TRBJ2-7; the match to TRBD1 covers 7 bases. The length of the CDR3 is 15 residues. CDR1 MNHEY and CDR2 SVGAGI come from the germline V gene. The J segment lost 0 bases and the V segment lost 5 bases, leaving 7 bases of the junction unmatched.

The gene calls are TRBV15 and TRBJ2-4; the D is unclear. This CDR3 contains 14 residues. The germline V gene encodes CDR1 LNHNV and CDR2 YYDKDF (reference sequence). Trimming took 4 bases from V and 0 from J, leaving 7 bases between them. CDR3 in DNA: TGTGCCACCAGCACATCTAGAGCCAAAAACATTCAGTACTTC. This codes for CATSTSRAKNIQYF.

The rearrangement joins TRBV7-2 to TRBJ1-5; D remains ambiguous. Germline lookup yields CDR1 SGHTA and CDR2 FQGNSA. Between the trimmed V and J ends, which lost 3 bases and 2 bases, there was a span of 8 bases. The CDR3 totals 14 residues. CDR3 residues: CASSLAGGNQPQHF. The CDR3 nucleotides are TGTGCCAGCAGCTTGGCCGGGGGCAATCAGCCCCAGCATTTT.

The rearrangement uses TRBV7-5 and TRBJ2-3; no check of the table's D call, TRBD2, against the DNA was made. TRBV7-5 is a pseudogene segment. CDR3 length equals 16 residues. CDR3 protein: CARSPEGLSRTDTQYF. The CDR3 DNA is TGTGCCAGAAGCCCTGAGGGACTTTCCCGCACAGATACGCAGTATTTT.